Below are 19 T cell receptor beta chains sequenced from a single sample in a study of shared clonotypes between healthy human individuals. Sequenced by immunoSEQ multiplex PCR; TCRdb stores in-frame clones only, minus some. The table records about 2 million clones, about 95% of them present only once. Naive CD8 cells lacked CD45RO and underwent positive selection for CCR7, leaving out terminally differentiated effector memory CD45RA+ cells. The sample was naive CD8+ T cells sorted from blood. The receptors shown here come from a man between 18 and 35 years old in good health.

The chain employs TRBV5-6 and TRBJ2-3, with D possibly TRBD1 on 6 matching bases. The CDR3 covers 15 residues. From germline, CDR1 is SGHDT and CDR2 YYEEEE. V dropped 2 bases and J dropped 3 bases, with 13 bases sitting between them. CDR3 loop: CASSLKTGLTDTQYF. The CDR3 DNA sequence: TGTGCCAGCAGCTTAAAGACAGGCTTGACAGATACGCAGTATTTT.

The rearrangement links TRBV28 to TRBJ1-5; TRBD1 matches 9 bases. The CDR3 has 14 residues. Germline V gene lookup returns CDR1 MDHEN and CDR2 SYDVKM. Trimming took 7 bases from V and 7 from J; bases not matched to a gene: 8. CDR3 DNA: TGTGCCAGCAATACAGGGGGCCTGGGGCAGCCCCAGCATTTT. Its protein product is CASNTGGLGQPQHF.

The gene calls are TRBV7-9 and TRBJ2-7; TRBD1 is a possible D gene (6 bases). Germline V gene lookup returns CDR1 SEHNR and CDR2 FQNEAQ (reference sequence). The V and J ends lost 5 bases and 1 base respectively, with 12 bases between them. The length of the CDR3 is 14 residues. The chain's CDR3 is CASSVTGKSYEQYF. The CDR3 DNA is TGTGCCAGCAGCGTAACAGGGAAGTCCTACGAGCAGTACTTC. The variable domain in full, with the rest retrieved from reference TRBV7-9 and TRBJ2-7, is DTGVSQNPRHKITKRGQNVTFRCDPISEHNRLYWYRQTLGQGPEFLTYFQNEAQLEKSRLLSDRFSAERPKGSFSTLEIQRTEQGDSAMYLCASSVTGKSYEQYFGPGTRLTVT.

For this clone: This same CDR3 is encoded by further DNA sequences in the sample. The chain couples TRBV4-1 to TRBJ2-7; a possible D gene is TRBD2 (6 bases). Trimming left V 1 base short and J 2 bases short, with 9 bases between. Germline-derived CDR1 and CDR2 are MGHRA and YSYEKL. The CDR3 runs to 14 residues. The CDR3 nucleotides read TGCGCCAGCAGCCAAGTGGGGGGAACCTACGAGCAGTACTTC. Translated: CASSQVGGTYEQYF.

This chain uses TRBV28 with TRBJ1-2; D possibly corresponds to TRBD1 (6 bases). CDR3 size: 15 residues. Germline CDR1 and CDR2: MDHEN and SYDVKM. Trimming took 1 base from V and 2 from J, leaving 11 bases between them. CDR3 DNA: TGTGCCAGCAGTTTATTGGGGGGGGCCAACTATGGCTACACCTTC. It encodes CASSLLGGANYGYTF.

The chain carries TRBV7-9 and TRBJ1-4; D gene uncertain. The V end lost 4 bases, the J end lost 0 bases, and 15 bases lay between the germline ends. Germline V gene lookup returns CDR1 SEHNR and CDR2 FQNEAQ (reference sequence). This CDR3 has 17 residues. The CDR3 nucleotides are TGTGCCAGCAGCTCCCTCACTCAGGAAGCAACTAATGAAAAACTGTTTTTT. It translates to CASSSLTQEATNEKLFF.

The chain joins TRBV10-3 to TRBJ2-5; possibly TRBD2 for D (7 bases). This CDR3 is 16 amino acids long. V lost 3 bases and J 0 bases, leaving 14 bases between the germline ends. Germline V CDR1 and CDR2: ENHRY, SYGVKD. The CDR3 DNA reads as TGTGCCATCAGTGACCTGGGGGAGGGGGACCAAGAGACCCAGTACTTC. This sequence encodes CAISDLGEGDQETQYF.

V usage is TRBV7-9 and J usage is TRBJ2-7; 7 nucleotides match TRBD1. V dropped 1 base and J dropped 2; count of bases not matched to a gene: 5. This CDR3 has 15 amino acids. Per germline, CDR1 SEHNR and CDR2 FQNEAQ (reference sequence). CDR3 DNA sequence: TGTGCCAGCAGCTTAGTGCGGCAGGGGGCCTACGAGCAGTACTTC. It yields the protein CASSLVRQGAYEQYF.

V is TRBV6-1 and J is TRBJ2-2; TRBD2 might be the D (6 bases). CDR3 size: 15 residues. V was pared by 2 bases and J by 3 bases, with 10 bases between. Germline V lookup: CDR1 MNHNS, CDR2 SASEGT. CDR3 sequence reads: CASSESGDYTGELFF. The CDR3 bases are TGTGCCAGCAGTGAATCGGGGGATTACACCGGGGAGCTGTTTTTT.

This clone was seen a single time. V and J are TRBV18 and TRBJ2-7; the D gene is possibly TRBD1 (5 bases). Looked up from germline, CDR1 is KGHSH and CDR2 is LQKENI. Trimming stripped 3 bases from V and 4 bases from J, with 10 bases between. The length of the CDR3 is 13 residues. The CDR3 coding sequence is TGTGCCAGCTCACCCGAAGACAGTTACGAGCAGTACTTC. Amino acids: CASSPEDSYEQYF.

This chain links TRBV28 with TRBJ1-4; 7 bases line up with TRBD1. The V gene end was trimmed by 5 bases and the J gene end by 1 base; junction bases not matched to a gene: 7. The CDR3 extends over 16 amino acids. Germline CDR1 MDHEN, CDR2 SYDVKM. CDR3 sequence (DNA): TGTGCCAGCAGTACAGACAGGGAGGTAACTAATGAAAAACTGTTTTTT. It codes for CASSTDREVTNEKLFF.

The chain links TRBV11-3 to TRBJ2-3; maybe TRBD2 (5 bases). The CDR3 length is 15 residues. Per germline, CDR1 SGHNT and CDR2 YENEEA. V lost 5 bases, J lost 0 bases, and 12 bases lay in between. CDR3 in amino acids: CASSDDRGSTDTQYF. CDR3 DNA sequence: TGTGCCAGCAGCGACGATCGAGGGAGCACAGATACGCAGTATTTT.

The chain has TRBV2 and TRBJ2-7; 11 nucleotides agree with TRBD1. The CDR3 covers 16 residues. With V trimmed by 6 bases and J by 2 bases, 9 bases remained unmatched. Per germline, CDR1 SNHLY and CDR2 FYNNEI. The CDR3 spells CASSGWDRGATYEQYF. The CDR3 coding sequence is TGTGCCAGCAGCGGCTGGGACAGGGGGGCCACCTACGAGCAGTACTTC. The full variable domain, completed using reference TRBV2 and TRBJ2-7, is EPEVTQTPSHQVTQMGQEVILRCVPISNHLYFYWYRQILGQKVEFLVSFYNNEISEKSEIFDDQFSVERPDGSNFTLKIRSTKLEDSAMYFCASSGWDRGATYEQYFGPGTRLTVT.

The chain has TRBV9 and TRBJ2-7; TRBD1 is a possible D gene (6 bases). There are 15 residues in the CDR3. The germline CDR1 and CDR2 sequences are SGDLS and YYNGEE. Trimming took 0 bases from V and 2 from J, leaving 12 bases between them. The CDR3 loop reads CASSVAGHITYEQYF. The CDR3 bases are TGTGCCAGCAGCGTAGCGGGACACATAACCTACGAGCAGTACTTC.

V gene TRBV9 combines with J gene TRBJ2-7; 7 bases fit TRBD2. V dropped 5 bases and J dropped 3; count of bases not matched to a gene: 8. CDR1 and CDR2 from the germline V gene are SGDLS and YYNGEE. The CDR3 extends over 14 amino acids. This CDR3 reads CASSSGGRGYEQYF. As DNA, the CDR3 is TGTGCCAGCAGTTCCGGCGGGAGAGGCTACGAGCAGTACTTC.

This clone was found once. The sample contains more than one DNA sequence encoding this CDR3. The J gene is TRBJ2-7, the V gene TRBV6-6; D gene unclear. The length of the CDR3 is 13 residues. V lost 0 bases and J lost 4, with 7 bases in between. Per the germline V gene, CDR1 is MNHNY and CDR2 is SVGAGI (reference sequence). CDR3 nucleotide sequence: TGTGCCAGCAGTTACTCGGCAGGATACGAGCAGTACTTC. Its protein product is CASSYSAGYEQYF.

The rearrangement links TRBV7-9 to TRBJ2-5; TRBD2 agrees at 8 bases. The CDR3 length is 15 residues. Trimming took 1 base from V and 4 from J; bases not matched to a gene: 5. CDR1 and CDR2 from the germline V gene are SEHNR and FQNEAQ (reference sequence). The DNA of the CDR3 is TGTGCCAGCAGCTTAGGTCCGGGAGGGATAGAGACCCAGTACTTC. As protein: CASSLGPGGIETQYF.

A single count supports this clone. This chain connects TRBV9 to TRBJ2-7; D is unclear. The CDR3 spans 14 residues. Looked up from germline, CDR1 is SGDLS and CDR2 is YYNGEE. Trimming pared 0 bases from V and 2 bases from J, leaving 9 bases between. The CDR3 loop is CASSVGITAYEQYF. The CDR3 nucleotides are TGTGCCAGCAGCGTAGGGATCACGGCCTACGAGCAGTACTTC.

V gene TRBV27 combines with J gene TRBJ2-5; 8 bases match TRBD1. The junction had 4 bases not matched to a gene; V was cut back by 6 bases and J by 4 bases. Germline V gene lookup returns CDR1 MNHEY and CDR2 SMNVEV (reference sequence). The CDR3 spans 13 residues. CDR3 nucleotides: TGTGCCAGCAGCCATGACAGGGGAGAGACCCAGTACTTC. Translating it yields CASSHDRGETQYF.